This entry concerns a single TCR beta chain. What this receptor recognizes is not known. Base-call qualities are not available, and no considerably larger clone is one nucleotide away. This entry comes from a study of T cell changes during pregnancy in multiple sclerosis (dated 2019 in TCRdb). Study-wide context: The study looked at changes in the T cell repertoire across pregnancy in women with multiple sclerosis.

The germline V gene sets CDR1 to SGHTA and CDR2 to FQGNSA. Measured from the cysteine to the phenylalanine, the CDR3 is 14 residues long. The sequence is cut down to CDR3 DNA, 42 bases in frame from base 1. At the junction V is shortened by 3 bases and J by 3 bases; bases outside the gene matches: 3. Library generation was performed with the immunoSEQ multiplex PCR assay. TCRdb limited this immuneACCESS table to in-frame rearrangements with V and J called. A share of clones is missing; checked studies link under half to unresolved V genes, and the rest is unexplained. In this sample the table shows around 60,000 clones, around 90% of which occur a single time. Together, the top ten hold about 2.9% of the sample.

Sequencing was performed on peripheral blood, taken in the third trimester of pregnancy. This clonotype was obtained from a female donor in good health, enrolled as a control in a pregnancy study. The rearranged chain carries TRBV7-2 and TRBJ1-1, with TRBD1 identical over 8 junction bases. The nucleotides read TGTGCCAGCAGCTTGGACAGGGCCGACACTGAAGCTTTCTTT. It translates to CASSLDRADTEAFF.